A selection of T cell receptor beta chains follows, all from one sample in a study of graft-versus-host responses after intestinal transplantation. These receptors are not linked to any known antigen. Only in-frame clones appear in the TCRdb table, and some are missing; sequencing was by immunoSEQ multiplex PCR. Among 28,000 or so clones, approximately 83% were seen once, and the ten largest hold around a fifth. The starting material was unstimulated CD8+ T cells sorted from spleen or lymph node cells, obtained before intestinal transplant. These receptors were taken from a human donor who received an intestinal transplant. Each CDR3 is given with its conserved first and last residue. The order of the fields is CDR3 protein, CDR3 DNA, J gene, clone size, CDR3 length, V gene, D gene. D genes are given only for firm matches. Clone size is stated in some rows and not others, as once, few, many or a class when expanded.

CASSLAAQGFRYGYTF | TGTGCCAGCAGCTTAGCGGCTCAGGGATTTCGGTATGGCTACACCTTC | TRBJ1-2 | NA | 16 | TRBV7-9 | NA
CASSLAGGGYGYTF | TGTGCCAGCAGCCTTGCGGGGGGGGGCTATGGCTACACCTTC | TRBJ1-2 | NA | 14 | TRBV7-9 | NA
CATSRDSGGTYNEQFF | TGTGCCACCAGCAGAGATAGTGGCGGGACTTACAATGAGCAGTTCTTC | TRBJ2-1 | once | 16 | TRBV15 | NA
CASSGASSPYEQYF | TGTGCCAGCAGCGGAGCGAGTTCCCCCTACGAGCAGTACTTC | TRBJ2-7 | NA | 14 | TRBV9 | NA
CASREYGTEAFF | TGTGCCAGCAGGGAATACGGCACTGAAGCTTTCTTT | TRBJ1-1 | NA | 12 | TRBV25-1 | NA
CASRGQASYEQYF | TGCGCCAGCAGAGGACAGGCATCCTACGAGCAGTACTTC | TRBJ2-7 | NA | 13 | TRBV5-1 | TRBD1
CASSEALGLAGGPDTQYF | TGTGCCAGCAGTGAAGCGCTCGGACTAGCGGGGGGACCAGATACGCAGTATTTT | TRBJ2-3 | NA | 18 | TRBV2 | TRBD2
CASSLRGVETGGTYGYTF | TGCGCCAGCAGCCTACGAGGAGTAGAGACAGGGGGGACCTATGGCTACACCTTC | TRBJ1-2 | NA | 18 | TRBV5-1 | TRBD1
CASSAGLALKLPSYNEQFF | TGTGCCAGCAGTGCGGGACTAGCGCTGAAACTGCCCTCCTACAATGAGCAGTTCTTC | TRBJ2-1 | NA | 19 | TRBV28 | TRBD2
CATSPTAGETQYF | TGTGCCACCAGCCCCACGGCGGGTGAGACCCAGTACTTC | TRBJ2-5 | large | 13 | TRBV15 | NA
CASSDRRTDTQYF | TGTGCCAGTAGTGACAGACGCACAGATACGCAGTATTTT | TRBJ2-3 | once | 13 | TRBV19 | NA
CAISLESRNTEAFF | TGTGCCATCAGTTTGGAGAGTAGGAACACTGAAGCTTTCTTT | TRBJ1-1 | NA | 14 | TRBV10-3 | NA
CASSLAAGFGYTF | TGCGCCAGCAGCTTGGCCGCGGGGTTTGGCTACACCTTC | TRBJ1-2 | NA | 13 | TRBV5-1 | NA
CASSSLYEQYF | TGTGCCAGCAGTTCCTTATACGAGCAGTACTTC | TRBJ2-7 | NA | 11 | TRBV28 | NA
CASSLRTGWGEQYF | TGTGCCAGCAGCCTCAGGACAGGATGGGGCGAGCAGTACTTC | TRBJ2-7 | NA | 14 | TRBV5-6 | TRBD1
CASSWRAGGNYGYTF | TGTGCCAGCAGTTGGAGGGCTGGTGGGAACTATGGCTACACCTTC | TRBJ1-2 | NA | 15 | TRBV2 | NA
CASSDVASGGYNEQFF | TGTGCCAGCAGTGACGTGGCTAGCGGGGGTTACAATGAGCAGTTCTTC | TRBJ2-1 | few | 16 | TRBV6-4 | TRBD2
CASSVATGGADTQYF | TGTGCCAGCAGCGTCGCGACAGGGGGCGCAGATACGCAGTATTTT | TRBJ2-3 | few | 15 | TRBV6-1 | TRBD1
CATSSTAFETQYF | TGTGCCACCAGCTCGACAGCTTTCGAGACCCAGTACTTC | TRBJ2-5 | once | 13 | TRBV10-3 | NA
CAWSTGGATGELFF | TGTGCCTGGAGTACAGGGGGCGCAACCGGGGAGCTGTTTTTT | TRBJ2-2 | NA | 14 | TRBV30 | TRBD1
CATSRDSSGIEQYF | TGTGCCACCAGCAGAGATAGTTCAGGGATCGAGCAGTATTTT | TRBJ2-3 | NA | 14 | TRBV15 | NA
CASSGWENEQFF | TGTGCCAGCAGCGGTTGGGAGAATGAGCAGTTCTTC | TRBJ2-1 | NA | 12 | TRBV11-3 | NA
CASSPIRGAHQPQHF | TGTGCCAGTAGTCCAATACGGGGGGCACATCAGCCCCAGCATTTT | TRBJ1-5 | few | 15 | TRBV19 | NA
CASSPLGGAGNTIYF | TGTGCCAGCAGTCCCCTGGGAGGGGCTGGAAACACCATATATTTT | TRBJ1-3 | NA | 15 | TRBV27 | NA
CASSPFPGQGGNEQFF | TGTGCCAGCAGTCCTTTTCCGGGACAGGGGGGAAATGAGCAGTTCTTC | TRBJ2-1 | NA | 16 | TRBV7-6 | TRBD1
CASSQGVAVLYEQYF | TGTGCCAGCAGCCAAGGGGTAGCGGTTCTCTACGAGCAGTACTTC | TRBJ2-7 | once | 15 | TRBV4-2 | NA
CASSWEQGVSYNEQFF | TGTGCCAGCAGCTGGGAACAGGGTGTAAGTTACAATGAGCAGTTCTTC | TRBJ2-1 | NA | 16 | TRBV5-4 | NA
CASRADPSGYEQYF | TGTGCCAGCAGAGCCGACCCTTCAGGGTACGAGCAGTACTTC | TRBJ2-7 | NA | 14 | TRBV2 | NA
CATSSDNRGPDGELFF | TGTGCCACCAGCAGCGATAACAGGGGTCCGGACGGGGAGCTGTTTTTT | TRBJ2-2 | NA | 16 | TRBV15 | TRBD1
CASSLSGGYQETQYF | TGTGCCAGCAGTTTATCGGGAGGGTACCAAGAGACCCAGTACTTC | TRBJ2-5 | NA | 15 | TRBV27 | TRBD2
CASSAGVGFETQYF | TGTGCCAGCAGCGCCGGCGTGGGCTTCGAGACCCAGTACTTC | TRBJ2-5 | NA | 14 | TRBV7-9 | NA
CASSPLGLAGVDGNEQFF | TGTGCCAGCTCACCACTGGGACTAGCGGGAGTAGATGGCAATGAGCAGTTCTTC | TRBJ2-1 | NA | 18 | TRBV18 | TRBD2
CATTMDSGTFQYF | TGTGCCACCACCATGGACAGCGGCACCTTTCAGTACTTC | TRBJ2-4 | NA | 13 | TRBV15 | NA
CSQMTGQSSGNTIYF | TGCAGTCAAATGACAGGACAGAGCTCTGGAAACACCATATATTTT | TRBJ1-3 | NA | 15 | TRBV29-1 | NA
CASSFDRVTDTQYF | TGCGCCAGCAGCTTTGACAGGGTCACAGATACGCAGTATTTT | TRBJ2-3 | NA | 14 | TRBV5-1 | TRBD1
CASSLKHTGNTIYF | TGTGCCAGCAGCTTGAAACACACTGGAAACACCATATATTTT | TRBJ1-3 | NA | 14 | TRBV5-6 | NA
CASSGTGNTYEQYF | TGTGCCAGCTCCGGGACAGGAAACACCTACGAGCAGTACTTC | TRBJ2-7 | NA | 14 | TRBV7-9 | TRBD1
CSVDGVRAGGSYNEQFF | TGCAGCGTTGACGGGGTGCGGGCGGGAGGGTCCTACAATGAGCAGTTCTTC | TRBJ2-1 | NA | 17 | TRBV29-1 | TRBD2
CASAWGGTATEAFF | TGTGCCAGCGCCTGGGGGGGTACGGCCACTGAAGCTTTCTTT | TRBJ1-1 | NA | 14 | TRBV27 | NA
CAWTHFTSVGVTDTQYF | TGTGCCTGGACGCATTTTACTAGCGTGGGGGTCACAGATACGCAGTATTTT | TRBJ2-3 | NA | 17 | TRBV30 | TRBD2
CATSWWTGAGNTIYF | TGTGCCACCAGCTGGTGGACAGGGGCTGGAAACACCATATATTTT | TRBJ1-3 | NA | 15 | TRBV15 | TRBD1
CASSLTSWDSYEQYF | TGTGCTAGCAGCCTCACTAGCTGGGACTCCTACGAGCAGTACTTC | TRBJ2-7 | NA | 15 | TRBV11-2 | NA
CASSGGTGHEKLFF | TGTGCCAGCAGTGGTGGGACAGGCCATGAAAAACTGTTTTTT | TRBJ1-4 | few | 14 | TRBV6-1 | TRBD1
CAIPWTGEQYF | TGTGCCATCCCATGGACAGGGGAGCAGTACTTC | TRBJ2-7 | NA | 11 | TRBV10-3 | TRBD1
CASRAGTGPSYEQYF | TGTGCCAGCAGAGCCGGGACAGGGCCTTCCTACGAGCAGTACTTC | TRBJ2-7 | NA | 15 | TRBV28 | TRBD1
CAIRMGLAENTGELFF | TGTGCCATCAGGATGGGACTAGCGGAGAACACCGGGGAGCTGTTTTTT | TRBJ2-2 | NA | 16 | TRBV10-3 | TRBD2
CASSLYAANEQFF | TGCGCCAGCAGCTTGTATGCGGCCAATGAGCAGTTCTTC | TRBJ2-1 | NA | 13 | TRBV5-1 | NA
CASSLTGAETEAFF | TGTGCCAGCAGTCTTACAGGGGCGGAAACTGAAGCTTTCTTT | TRBJ1-1 | NA | 14 | TRBV28 | TRBD1
CASSTWDNTQYF | TGTGCCAGCAGCACCTGGGACAATACGCAGTATTTT | TRBJ2-3 | NA | 12 | TRBV5-6 | NA
CASRSPQGRVTDTQYF | TGCGCCAGCAGGTCACCACAGGGACGCGTCACAGATACGCAGTATTTT | TRBJ2-3 | NA | 16 | TRBV10-1 | NA
CATSVRRLNTEAFF | TGTGCCACCAGCGTCCGGCGGTTGAACACTGAAGCTTTCTTT | TRBJ1-1 | NA | 14 | TRBV15 | NA
CASSLNPGGPSYGYTF | TGTGCCAGCAGTTTAAACCCAGGGGGACCCAGCTATGGCTACACCTTC | TRBJ1-2 | NA | 16 | TRBV27 | TRBD1
CASSPGGGSTEAFF | TGTGCCAGCAGCCCGGGGGGGGGTAGCACTGAAGCTTTCTTT | TRBJ1-1 | NA | 14 | TRBV7-9 | NA
CATSRGGVYTGELFF | TGTGCCACCAGCAGAGGGGGAGTATACACCGGGGAGCTGTTTTTT | TRBJ2-2 | NA | 15 | TRBV15 | NA
CASSLGGGRSDTQYF | TGTGCCAGCAGCTTAGGGGGCGGGAGGTCAGATACGCAGTATTTT | TRBJ2-3 | NA | 15 | TRBV7-6 | TRBD2
CASSLALAGSYNEQFF | TGTGCCAGCAGCTTAGCGCTAGCCGGCTCCTACAATGAGCAGTTCTTC | TRBJ2-1 | NA | 16 | TRBV7-9 | NA
CASSLISGGGDTQYF | TGTGCCAGCAGTTTAATTAGCGGGGGGGGTGATACGCAGTATTTT | TRBJ2-3 | NA | 15 | TRBV27 | TRBD2
CASSVSPPGTGSTGELFF | TGTGCCAGCAGCGTAAGCCCTCCCGGGACAGGGAGCACCGGGGAGCTGTTTTTT | TRBJ2-2 | once | 18 | TRBV9 | TRBD1
CASSAVGTMLAKNIQYF | TGTGCCAGCAGTGCGGTGGGGACAATGCTAGCCAAAAACATTCAGTACTTC | TRBJ2-4 | NA | 17 | TRBV6-1 | NA